This T cell receptor (beta chain) came from a study of T-cell memory formation after mild COVID-19. This clonotype was seen a handful of times. In TCRdb, the 5' RACE reads were re-called with MiXCR into one record per CDR3 protein. The table includes roughly 580,000 distinct CDR3 sequences, more than 15% detected once. Germline V CDR1 and CDR2: SEHNR, FQNEAQ (reference sequence). The length of the CDR3 is 15 residues. Unmatched junction bases numbered 6, after V lost 5 bases and J lost 6 bases. The V gene is TRBV7-9, the J gene TRBJ2-1; the match to TRBD1 covers 11 bases. This TCR was sampled from an adult woman who had mild COVID-19 (a few samples of this study predate the infection). Cell type and time point are not known. Sequencing was carried out using PBMCs or a T cell subset sorted from them (not recorded which). The CDR3 nucleotides are TGTGCCAGCAGCGTGGACAGGGGGCAGGTCAATGAGCAGTTCTTC. Encoded protein: CASSVDRGQVNEQFF.